Listed here are 9 T cell receptor beta chains from one sample, sequenced in a study of blood T cell repertoires in COVID-19. Produced via immunoSEQ multiplex PCR; TCRdb's table is partial and in-frame only. This repertoire shows around 190,000 clones, less than 85% found once; its top ten account for about 6.4%. The specimen sequenced was peripheral blood. These TCRs come from a human donor in a cohort sampled during active COVID-19.

The J gene is TRBJ2-7, the V gene TRBV12-3 or TRBV12-4; D gene unclear. V was shortened by 6 bases and J by 2 bases, with 11 bases between the two germline ends. The CDR3 covers 13 residues. The CDR3 protein is CASSPGATYEQYF. The CDR3 DNA reads TGTGCCAGCAGCCCCGGAGCCACCTACGAGCAGTACTTC.

The V gene is TRBV5-1, the J gene TRBJ2-1, with D possibly matching TRBD1 (6 bases). The CDR3 sequence is 15 residues long. Germline CDR1 SGHRS, CDR2 YFSETQ. V lost 4 bases and J lost 1, with 12 bases in between. In DNA form, the CDR3 reads TGCGCCAGCAGCCCCGGGACATCTTCCTACAATGAGCAGTTCTTC. As protein: CASSPGTSSYNEQFF.

This chain links TRBV2 with TRBJ2-1; D uncertain. The CDR3 length is 11 residues. Germline V gives CDR1 SNHLY, CDR2 FYNNEI. The germline V and J ends were trimmed by 4 bases and 8 bases, with 6 bases remaining between them. The CDR3, as DNA: TGTGCCAGCAGTGTTTCGGATGAGCAGTTCTTC. Residues: CASSVSDEQFF.

This chain connects TRBV6-5 to TRBJ1-2, with a weak D call TRBD1 (5 bases). CDR1 MNHEY and CDR2 SVGAGI come from the germline V gene. CDR3 size: 16 residues. Trimming took off 2 bases at V and 2 bases at J, with 15 bases between the two ends. The CDR3 is CASSYAAPDKNYGYTF. The CDR3 DNA reads as TGTGCCAGCAGTTACGCGGCCCCGGACAAAAACTATGGCTACACCTTC.

This chain links TRBV6-1 with TRBJ2-7; 10 bases map to TRBD1. CDR1 and CDR2 (germline): MNHNS, SASEGT. The CDR3 contains 15 residues. Losses at the gene ends were 2 bases for V and 5 bases for J; bases not matched to a gene: 6. The CDR3 reads CASSEFGQGVDEQYF. In DNA, the CDR3 is TGTGCCAGCAGTGAATTTGGACAGGGGGTTGACGAGCAGTACTTC.

This chain connects TRBV2 to TRBJ2-1; D may be TRBD1 (6 bases). This CDR3 has 14 residues. Trimming took 3 bases from V and 8 from J, leaving 14 bases between them. Germline CDR1 reads SNHLY; CDR2 reads FYNNEI. The CDR3 reads CASSEGAVDDEQFF. The CDR3 DNA reads TGTGCCAGCAGTGAGGGGGCCGTCGACGATGAGCAGTTCTTC.

This clone was picked up one time. CDR3 in DNA: TGCGCCAGCAGTGACCGACTAGCGGGGGGGGGAAACGAGCAGTTCTTC. This translates into CASSDRLAGGGNEQFF. This chain connects TRBV10-1 to TRBJ2-1; TRBD2 matches 14 bases. CDR3 length: 16 residues. Per the germline V gene, CDR1 is WNHNN and CDR2 is SYGVQD (reference sequence). Trimming cost V 3 bases and J 10 bases; bases outside gene matches: 8.

A word on this clone: An end of the junction differs from the germline gene, which may be a read error. This sequence joins TRBV7-9 and TRBJ2-7; TRBD1 aligns across 7 bases. The CDR3 totals 13 residues. CDR1 SEHNR and CDR2 FQNEAQ come from the germline V gene (reference sequence). The CDR3 protein is CASRLDRDGEQYF. As DNA, the CDR3 is TGTGCCAGCAGATTAGACAGGGACGGGGAGCAGTACTTC.

CDR3 region: CSVEHPDRAYEQYF. The CDR3 region has the DNA TGCAGCGTTGAGCACCCGGACAGGGCGTACGAGCAGTACTTC. This chain joins TRBV29-1 and TRBJ2-7; 8 bases match TRBD1. Germline assignment: CDR1 SQVTM and CDR2 ANQGSEA. The trim removed 3 bases at V and 4 bases at J, leaving 8 bases unmatched. This CDR3 is 14 amino acids long.